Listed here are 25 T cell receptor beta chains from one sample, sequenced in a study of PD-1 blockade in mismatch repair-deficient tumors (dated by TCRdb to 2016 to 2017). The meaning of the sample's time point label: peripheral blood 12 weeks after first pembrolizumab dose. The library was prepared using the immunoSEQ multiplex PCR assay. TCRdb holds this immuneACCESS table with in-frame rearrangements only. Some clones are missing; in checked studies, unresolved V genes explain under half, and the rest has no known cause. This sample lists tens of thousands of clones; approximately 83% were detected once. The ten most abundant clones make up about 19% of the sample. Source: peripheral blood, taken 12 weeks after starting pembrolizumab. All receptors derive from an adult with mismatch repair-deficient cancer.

CDR3 sequence: CASSLEEGTDTQYF. Written as DNA, the CDR3 is TGTGCCAGCAGCTTGGAGGAGGGCACAGATACGCAGTATTTT. V is TRBV5-8 and J is TRBJ2-3, with D perhaps matching TRBD2 (5 bases). The CDR3 runs to 14 residues. Germline loops: CDR1 SGHTS, CDR2 YDEGEE. V shed 0 bases and J shed 1 base, with 6 bases lying between them.

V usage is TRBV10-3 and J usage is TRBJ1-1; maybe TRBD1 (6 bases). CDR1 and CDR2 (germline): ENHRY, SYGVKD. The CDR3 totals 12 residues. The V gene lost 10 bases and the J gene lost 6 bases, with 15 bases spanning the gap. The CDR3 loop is CATAGGGAEAFF. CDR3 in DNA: TGTGCCACGGCTGGAGGGGGGGCTGAAGCTTTCTTT.

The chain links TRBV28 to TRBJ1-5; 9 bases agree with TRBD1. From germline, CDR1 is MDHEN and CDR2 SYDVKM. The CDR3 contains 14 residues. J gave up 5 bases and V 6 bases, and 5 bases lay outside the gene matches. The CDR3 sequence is CASRAGQGYQPQHF. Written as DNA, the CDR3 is TGTGCCAGCAGAGCAGGACAGGGGTATCAGCCCCAGCATTTT. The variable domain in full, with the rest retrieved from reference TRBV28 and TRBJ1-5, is DVKVTQSSRYLVKRTGEKVFLECVQDMDHENMFWYRQDPGLGLRLIYFSYDVKMKEKGDIPEGYSVSREKKERFSLILESASTNQTSMYLCASRAGQGYQPQHFGDGTRLSIL.

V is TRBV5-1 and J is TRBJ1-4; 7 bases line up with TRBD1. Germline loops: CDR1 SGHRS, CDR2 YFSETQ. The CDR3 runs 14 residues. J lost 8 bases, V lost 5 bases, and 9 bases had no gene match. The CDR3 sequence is CASSEGAVGEKLFF. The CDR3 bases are TGCGCCAGCAGTGAGGGGGCGGTTGGAGAAAAACTGTTTTTT.

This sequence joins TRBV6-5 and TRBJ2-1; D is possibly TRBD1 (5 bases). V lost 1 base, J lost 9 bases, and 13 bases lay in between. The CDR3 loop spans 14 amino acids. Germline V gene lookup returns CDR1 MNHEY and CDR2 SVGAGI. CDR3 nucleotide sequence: TGTGCCAGCAGTTACTTGCAGGGCCCCTTTGAGCAGTTCTTC. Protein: CASSYLQGPFEQFF.

CDR3 nucleotides: TGCAGCGTTGCGGAGGGGCCGCCTAACTATGGCTACACCTTC. Translated: CSVAEGPPNYGYTF. This chain connects TRBV29-1 to TRBJ1-2, with D tentatively TRBD1 (5 bases). The CDR3 runs to 14 residues. The V and J ends lost 4 bases and 0 bases respectively, with 12 bases between them. Germline CDR1 SQVTM, CDR2 ANQGSEA. Complete variable domain (other parts from reference TRBV29-1 and TRBJ1-2): SAVISQKPSRDICQRGTSLTIQCQVDSQVTMMFWYRQQPGQSLTLIATANQGSEATYESGFVIDKFPISRPNLTFSTLTVSNMSPEDSSIYLCSVAEGPPNYGYTFGSGTRLTVV.

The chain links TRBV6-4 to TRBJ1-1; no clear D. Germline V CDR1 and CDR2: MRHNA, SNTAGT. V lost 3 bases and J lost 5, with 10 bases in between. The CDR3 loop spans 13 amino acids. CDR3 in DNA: TGTGCCAGCAGTGAACATAAGGAGACTGAAGCTTTCTTT. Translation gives CASSEHKETEAFF.

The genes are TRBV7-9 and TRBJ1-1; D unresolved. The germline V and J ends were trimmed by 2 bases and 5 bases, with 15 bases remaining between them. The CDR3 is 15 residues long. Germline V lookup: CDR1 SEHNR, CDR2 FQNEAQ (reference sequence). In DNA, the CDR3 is TGTGCCAGCAGCTTAAGGTCGGCCTTAGATACTGAAGCTTTCTTT. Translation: CASSLRSALDTEAFF.

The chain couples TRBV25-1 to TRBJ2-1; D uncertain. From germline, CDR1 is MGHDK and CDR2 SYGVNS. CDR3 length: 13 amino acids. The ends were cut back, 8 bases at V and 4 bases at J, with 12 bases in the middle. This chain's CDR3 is CASRKWGYNEQFF. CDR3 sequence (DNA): TGTGCCAGCCGGAAATGGGGTTACAATGAGCAGTTCTTC.

The CDR3 loop is CASSSDREDQPQHF. CDR3 in DNA: TGTGCCAGCAGTTCGGACAGGGAGGATCAGCCCCAGCATTTT. The chain carries TRBV2 and TRBJ1-5; 8 positions match TRBD1. Per the germline V gene, CDR1 is SNHLY and CDR2 is FYNNEI. The CDR3 has 14 residues. After removal of 5 bases from V and 5 bases from J, the junction contained 5 bases not matched to a gene.

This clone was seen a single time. CDR3 bases: TGCGCCAGCTACGAGTCAGAAGCCAAAAACATTCAGTACTTC. Protein: CASYESEAKNIQYF. This rearrangement joins TRBV5-1 to TRBJ2-4; D is uncertain. The germline V gene has CDR1 SGHRS and CDR2 YFSETQ. This CDR3 has 14 amino acids. Trimming took off 7 bases at V and 0 bases at J, with 11 bases between the two ends.

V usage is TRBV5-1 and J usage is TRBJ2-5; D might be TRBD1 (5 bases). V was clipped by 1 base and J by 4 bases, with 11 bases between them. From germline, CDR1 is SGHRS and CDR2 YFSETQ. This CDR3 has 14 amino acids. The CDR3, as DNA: TGCGCCAGCAGCTTGTACAGGAATATAGAGACCCAGTACTTC. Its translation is CASSLYRNIETQYF.

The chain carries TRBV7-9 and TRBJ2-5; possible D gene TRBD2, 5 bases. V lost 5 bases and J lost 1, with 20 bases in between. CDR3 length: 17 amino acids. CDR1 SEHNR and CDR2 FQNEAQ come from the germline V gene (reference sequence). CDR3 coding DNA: TGTGCCAGCAGCATGGGTACTGGGGAGTTTTCCCAAGAGACCCAGTACTTC. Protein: CASSMGTGEFSQETQYF.

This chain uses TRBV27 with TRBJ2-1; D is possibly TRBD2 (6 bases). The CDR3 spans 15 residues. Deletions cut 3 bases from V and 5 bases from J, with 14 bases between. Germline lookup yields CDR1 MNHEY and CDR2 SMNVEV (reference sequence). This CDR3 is CASSLLGSQHNEQFF. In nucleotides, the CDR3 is TGTGCCAGCAGTTTGCTCGGGAGCCAACACAATGAGCAGTTCTTC.

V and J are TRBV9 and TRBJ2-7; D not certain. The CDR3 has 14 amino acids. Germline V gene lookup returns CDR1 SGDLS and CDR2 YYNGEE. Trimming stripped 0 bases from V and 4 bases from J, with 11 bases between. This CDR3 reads CASSVGVLPYEQYF. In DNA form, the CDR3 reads TGTGCCAGCAGCGTAGGAGTCCTCCCTTACGAGCAGTACTTC.

CDR3 protein: CASSYTWTGMNTEAFF. CDR3 coding DNA: TGTGCCAGCAGTTACACCTGGACAGGGATGAACACTGAAGCTTTCTTT. V gene TRBV6-5 combines with J gene TRBJ1-1; TRBD1 agrees at 8 bases. The germline V gene encodes CDR1 MNHEY and CDR2 SVGAGI. V lost 2 bases to trimming and J lost 0 bases; unmatched junction nucleotides: 5. This CDR3 has 16 residues.

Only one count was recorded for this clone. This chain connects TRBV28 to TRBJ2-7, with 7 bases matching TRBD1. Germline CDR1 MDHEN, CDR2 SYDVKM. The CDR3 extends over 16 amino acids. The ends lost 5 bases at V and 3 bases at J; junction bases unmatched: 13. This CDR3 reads CASSPPDRAGGYEQYF. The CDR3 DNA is TGTGCCAGCAGTCCTCCCGACAGGGCAGGGGGCTACGAGCAGTACTTC.

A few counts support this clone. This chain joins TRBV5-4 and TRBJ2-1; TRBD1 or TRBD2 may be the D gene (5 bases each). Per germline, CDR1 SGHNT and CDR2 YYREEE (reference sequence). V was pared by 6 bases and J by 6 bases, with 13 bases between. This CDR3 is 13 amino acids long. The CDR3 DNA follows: TGTGCCAGCAAGGAACCGGGGCCCAATGAGCAGTTCTTC. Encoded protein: CASKEPGPNEQFF.

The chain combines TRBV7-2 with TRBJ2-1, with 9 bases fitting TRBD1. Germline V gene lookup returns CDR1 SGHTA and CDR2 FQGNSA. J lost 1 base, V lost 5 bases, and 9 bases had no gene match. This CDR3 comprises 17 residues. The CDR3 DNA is TGTGCCAGCAGCAGAGTTAGGACAGGGGATTCCTACAATGAGCAGTTCTTC. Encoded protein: CASSRVRTGDSYNEQFF. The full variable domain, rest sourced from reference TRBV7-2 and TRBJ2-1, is GAGVSQSPSNKVTEKGKDVELRCDPISGHTALYWYRQSLGQGLEFLIYFQGNSAPDKSGLPSDRFSAERTGGSVSTLTIQRTQQEDSAVYLCASSRVRTGDSYNEQFFGPGTRLTVL.

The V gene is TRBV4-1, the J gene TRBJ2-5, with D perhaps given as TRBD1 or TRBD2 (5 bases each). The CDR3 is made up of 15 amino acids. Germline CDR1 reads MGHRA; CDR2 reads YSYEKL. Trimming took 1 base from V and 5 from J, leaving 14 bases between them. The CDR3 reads CASSQVVGRGETQYF. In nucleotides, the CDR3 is TGCGCCAGCAGCCAAGTTGTGGGGCGCGGGGAGACCCAGTACTTC.

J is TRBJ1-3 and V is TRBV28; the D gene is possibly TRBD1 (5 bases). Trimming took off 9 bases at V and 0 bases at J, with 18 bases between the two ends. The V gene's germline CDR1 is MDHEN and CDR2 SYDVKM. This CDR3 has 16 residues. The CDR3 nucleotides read TGTGCCAGTTCGACGGCCGGGACGGCCTCTGGAAACACCATATATTTT. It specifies CASSTAGTASGNTIYF.

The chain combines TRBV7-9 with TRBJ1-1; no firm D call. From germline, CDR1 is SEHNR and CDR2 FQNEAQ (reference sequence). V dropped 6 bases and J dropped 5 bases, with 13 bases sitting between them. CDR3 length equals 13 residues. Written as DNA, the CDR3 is TGTGCCAGCAGGGCCGTGGTGGATACTGAAGCTTTCTTT. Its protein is CASRAVVDTEAFF.

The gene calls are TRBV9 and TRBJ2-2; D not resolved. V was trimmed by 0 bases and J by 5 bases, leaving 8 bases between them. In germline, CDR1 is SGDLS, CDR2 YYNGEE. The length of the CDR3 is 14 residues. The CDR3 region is CASSVAYGTGELFF. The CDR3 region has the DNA TGTGCCAGCAGCGTAGCTTACGGGACCGGGGAGCTGTTTTTT.

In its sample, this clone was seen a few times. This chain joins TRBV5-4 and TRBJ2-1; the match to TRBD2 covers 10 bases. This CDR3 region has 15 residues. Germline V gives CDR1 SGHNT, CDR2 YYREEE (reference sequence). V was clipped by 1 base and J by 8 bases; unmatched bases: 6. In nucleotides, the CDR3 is TGTGCCAGCAGCTTGAGCGGGAGGGCCGGGGATGAGCAGTTCTTC. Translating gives CASSLSGRAGDEQFF.

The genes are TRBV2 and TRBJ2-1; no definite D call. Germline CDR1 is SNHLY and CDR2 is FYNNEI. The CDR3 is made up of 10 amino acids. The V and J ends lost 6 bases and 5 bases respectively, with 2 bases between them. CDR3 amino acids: CASRDNEQFF. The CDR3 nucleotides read TGTGCCAGCAGAGACAATGAGCAGTTCTTC.